The rows below give T cell receptor beta chains drawn from one sample of a study of early T cells in non-severe SARS-CoV-2 infection. TCRdb reprocessed the 5' RACE reads with MiXCR, giving one entry per CDR3 protein. Counted here are tens of thousands of distinct CDR3 sequences, 10% to 15% occurring once; the ten biggest clones make up 3.5% to 4.5%. Sequenced sample: whole blood. The receptor set was obtained from an adult who was a healthcare worker with PCR-confirmed SARS-CoV-2 infection or an uninfected control (not recorded which). The CDR3 runs from the conserved cysteine through the conserved F or W. Each record gives: J gene, V gene, clone size, CDR3 length, D gene, CDR3 DNA, CDR3 protein. A D gene is named only where the DNA matches it firmly. Size is stated for part of the rows, as once, few or many counts, or as a class when the clone is expanded.

J: TRBJ2-2
V: TRBV5-5
size: -
length: 12
D: -
DNA: TGTGCCAGCAGCTTGTCCCCGCGGGAGCTGTTTTTT
CDR3: CASSLSPRELFF

J: TRBJ2-2
V: TRBV9
size: few
length: 12
D: -
DNA: TGTGCCAGCAGCGCAGACACCGGGGAGCTGTTTTTT
CDR3: CASSADTGELFF

J: TRBJ1-5
V: TRBV6-5
size: many
length: 13
D: -
DNA: TGTGCCAGCGCCTACGGGGGGGATCAGCCCCAGCATTTT
CDR3: CASAYGGDQPQHF

J: TRBJ2-7
V: TRBV7-9
size: few
length: 13
D: -
DNA: TGTGCCAGCAGCCCCCAGGGAATCAACGAGCAGTACTTC
CDR3: CASSPQGINEQYF

J: TRBJ2-3
V: TRBV2
size: many
length: 15
D: -
DNA: TGTGCCAGCAGTAGACGGATAACTAGCACAGATACGCAGTATTTT
CDR3: CASSRRITSTDTQYF

J: TRBJ2-3
V: TRBV7-8
size: few
length: 13
D: -
DNA: TGTGCCAGCAGCCCTCCTAGACCAGATACGCAGTATTTT
CDR3: CASSPPRPDTQYF

J: TRBJ2-3
V: TRBV11-3
size: many
length: 14
D: -
DNA: TGTGCCAGCAGCCCAGGACAAGGCACAGATACGCAGTATTTT
CDR3: CASSPGQGTDTQYF

J: TRBJ2-7
V: TRBV5-1
size: many
length: 16
D: -
DNA: TGCGCCAGCAGCTTGGCCAGCACAGGCCGATCCTACGAGCAGTACTTC
CDR3: CASSLASTGRSYEQYF

J: TRBJ2-7
V: TRBV5-4
size: many
length: 17
D: TRBD2
DNA: TGTGCCAGCAGCTCCGGGACTAGCGGGAGACGATCCCTTGAGCAGTACTTC
CDR3: CASSSGTSGRRSLEQYF

J: TRBJ2-1
V: TRBV29-1
size: many
length: 12
D: -
DNA: TGCAGCGTTAAGAAGGGAGACAATGAGCAGTTCTTC
CDR3: CSVKKGDNEQFF

J: TRBJ2-5
V: TRBV5-1
size: -
length: 16
D: -
DNA: TGCGCCAGCAGCTTGGAAGTGGGGCCCCCCGGGGAGACCCAGTACTTC
CDR3: CASSLEVGPPGETQYF

J: TRBJ2-3
V: TRBV7-2
size: many
length: 16
D: -
DNA: TGTGCCAGCAGCGAAAGGGGGGCGGGTCGGTCAGATACGCAGTATTTT
CDR3: CASSERGAGRSDTQYF

J: TRBJ2-7
V: TRBV16
size: many
length: 16
D: TRBD1
DNA: TGTGCCAGCAGCCAATACGGGACAGGGGCTTTCTACGAGCAGTACTTC
CDR3: CASSQYGTGAFYEQYF

J: TRBJ2-7
V: TRBV21-1
size: many
length: 14
D: -
DNA: TGTGCCAGCAGCAAAGGTTCCGGGTTATACGAGCAGTACTTC
CDR3: CASSKGSGLYEQYF

J: TRBJ2-3
V: TRBV10-1
size: many
length: 15
D: TRBD2
DNA: TGCGCCAGCAGTTTAGCGGGGACTAGCACAGATACGCAGTATTTT
CDR3: CASSLAGTSTDTQYF

J: TRBJ2-7
V: TRBV6-5
size: many
length: 13
D: -
DNA: TGTGCCAGCAGTTACTACCGAGGGTACGAGCAGTACTTC
CDR3: CASSYYRGYEQYF

J: TRBJ2-1
V: TRBV11-3
size: many
length: 14
D: -
DNA: TGTGCCAGCAGCTTAGGGGCGAGAAACAATGAGCAGTTCTTC
CDR3: CASSLGARNNEQFF

J: TRBJ2-3
V: TRBV29-1
size: many
length: 16
D: -
DNA: TGCAGCGTTGGAGAGGCCCAGGCGCTGGGCACAGATACGCAGTATTTT
CDR3: CSVGEAQALGTDTQYF

J: TRBJ2-3
V: TRBV5-1
size: -
length: 15
D: TRBD1
DNA: TGCGCCAGCAGCTTGGATGGACAGGGGGCTGGTACGCAGTATTTT
CDR3: CASSLDGQGAGTQYF

J: TRBJ2-1
V: TRBV3-1
size: many
length: 15
D: -
DNA: TGTGCCAGCAGCCCCTACCAGAGACCAACAAATGAGCAGTTCTTC
CDR3: CASSPYQRPTNEQFF

J: TRBJ1-2
V: TRBV28
size: -
length: 12
D: TRBD1
DNA: TGTGCCAGCACGGGACAGGGCTATGGCTACACCTTC
CDR3: CASTGQGYGYTF

J: TRBJ2-2
V: TRBV12-3/TRBV12-4
size: many
length: 14
D: TRBD2
DNA: TGTGCCAGCAGTCGGCGGGGGTACACCGGGGAGCTGTTTTTT
CDR3: CASSRRGYTGELFF

J: TRBJ1-2
V: TRBV20-1
size: many
length: 15
D: TRBD1
DNA: TGCAGTGCTACTATACGACAGGGTGCTAACTATGGCTACACCTTC
CDR3: CSATIRQGANYGYTF

J: TRBJ1-5
V: TRBV30
size: -
length: 14
D: -
DNA: TGTGCCTGGAGTAGCGGGAACAGGGCTCAGCCCCAGCATTTT
CDR3: CAWSSGNRAQPQHF

J: TRBJ2-7
V: TRBV27
size: many
length: 14
D: -
DNA: TGTGCCAGCAGTGGTGTGGGGGCGGCCTACGAGCAGTACTTC
CDR3: CASSGVGAAYEQYF

J: TRBJ1-2
V: TRBV5-6
size: -
length: 14
D: -
DNA: TGTGCCAGCAGCTTGCGTCAGGGATCCTATGGCTACACCTTC
CDR3: CASSLRQGSYGYTF

J: TRBJ1-4
V: TRBV5-1
size: few
length: 14
D: -
DNA: TGCGCCAGCAGCCCATGGACGGCTAATGAAAAACTGTTTTTT
CDR3: CASSPWTANEKLFF

J: TRBJ2-1
V: TRBV7-2
size: many
length: 12
D: -
DNA: TGTGCCAGCAGTCGCCCCTACAATGAGCAGTTCTTC
CDR3: CASSRPYNEQFF

J: TRBJ2-5
V: TRBV2
size: few
length: 12
D: -
DNA: TGTGCCAGTCGGAGGTACCAAGAGACCCAGTACTTC
CDR3: CASRRYQETQYF

J: TRBJ1-2
V: TRBV9
size: many
length: 14
D: TRBD1
DNA: TGTGCCAGCAGCGCCCAGGGACAGCCCTATGGCTACACCTTC
CDR3: CASSAQGQPYGYTF

J: TRBJ2-5
V: TRBV6-6
size: -
length: 16
D: -
DNA: TGTGCCAGCAGTTACGGGGTAGCACGCCTTCAAGAGACCCAGTACTTC
CDR3: CASSYGVARLQETQYF

J: TRBJ2-1
V: TRBV9
size: many
length: 16
D: TRBD1
DNA: TGTGCCAGCAGCGTGATGGGACAGGGGGATTACAATGAGCAGTTCTTC
CDR3: CASSVMGQGDYNEQFF

J: TRBJ1-2
V: TRBV6-5
size: -
length: 15
D: -
DNA: TGTGCCAGCAGTCCCTACCTCTCCGGGGACTATGGCTACACCTTC
CDR3: CASSPYLSGDYGYTF

J: TRBJ1-5
V: TRBV20-1
size: -
length: 14
D: -
DNA: TGCAGTGCTGGGAGCGGGATGCGCAATCAGCCCCTGCATTTT
CDR3: CSAGSGMRNQPLHF

J: TRBJ2-1
V: TRBV12-3/TRBV12-4
size: many
length: 13
D: -
DNA: TGTGCCAGCACCCCTAGTACTTACAATGAGCAGTTCTTC
CDR3: CASTPSTYNEQFF

J: TRBJ1-5
V: TRBV28
size: many
length: 12
D: -
DNA: TGTGCCAGTCGGACACCAAATCAGCCCCAGCATTTT
CDR3: CASRTPNQPQHF

J: TRBJ2-5
V: TRBV6-6
size: many
length: 14
D: -
DNA: TGTGCCAGCAGTTACGGGGACTCCCGGGAGACCCAGTACTTC
CDR3: CASSYGDSRETQYF

J: TRBJ2-1
V: TRBV6-6
size: few
length: 14
D: TRBD1
DNA: TGTGCCAGCAGTACAGGGGGCAGTCGCAATGAGCAGTTCTTC
CDR3: CASSTGGSRNEQFF

J: TRBJ2-7
V: TRBV20-1
size: -
length: 16
D: -
DNA: TGCAGTGCTAGGGGTGGCCGGGACCGACTGACCTACGAGCAGTACTTC
CDR3: CSARGGRDRLTYEQYF

J: TRBJ2-7
V: TRBV27
size: many
length: 20
D: TRBD2
DNA: TGTGCCAGCAGCCAATGGCTAGGGACTAGCGGGGTCTTACCGACCTACGAGCAGTACTTC
CDR3: CASSQWLGTSGVLPTYEQYF

J: TRBJ1-1
V: TRBV10-3
size: few
length: 15
D: -
DNA: TGTGCCATCAGAGACACAGGGAGGGTCGGCACTGAAGCTTTCTTT
CDR3: CAIRDTGRVGTEAFF

J: TRBJ2-6
V: TRBV28
size: few
length: 16
D: TRBD1
DNA: TGTGCCAGCAGTCCCCTTACAGGGGACGGGGCCAACGTCCTGACTTTC
CDR3: CASSPLTGDGANVLTF

J: TRBJ2-1
V: TRBV12-3/TRBV12-4
size: many
length: 15
D: TRBD2
DNA: TGTGCCAGCACCTACCTACTAGCGGGGTACAATGAGCAGTTCTTC
CDR3: CASTYLLAGYNEQFF

J: TRBJ2-3
V: TRBV29-1
size: many
length: 15
D: -
DNA: TGCAGCGTTGAAGATCAGGGGTGGCGAGGGGATACGCAGTATTTT
CDR3: CSVEDQGWRGDTQYF

J: TRBJ2-7
V: TRBV20-1
size: -
length: 12
D: TRBD1
DNA: TGCAGTGCTACATTACAGGGGGGCGAGCAGTACTTC
CDR3: CSATLQGGEQYF

J: TRBJ2-1
V: TRBV19
size: many
length: 15
D: -
DNA: TGTGCCAGTAGTATTGGGCAGGGTAGCTACAATGAGCAGTTCTTC
CDR3: CASSIGQGSYNEQFF

J: TRBJ2-7
V: TRBV28
size: -
length: 11
D: -
DNA: TGTGCCAGCAGGACCTCCTACGAGCAGTACTTC
CDR3: CASRTSYEQYF

J: TRBJ2-2
V: TRBV30
size: many
length: 13
D: -
DNA: TGTGCCTGGAAAAAGGGGAACACCGGGGAGCTGTTTTTT
CDR3: CAWKKGNTGELFF

J: TRBJ2-7
V: TRBV20-1
size: -
length: 15
D: TRBD2
DNA: TGCAGTGCTAGACTCCTAGCGGGATTTTCCTACGAGCAGTACTTC
CDR3: CSARLLAGFSYEQYF

J: TRBJ2-1
V: TRBV5-1
size: -
length: 13
D: -
DNA: TGCGCCAGCAGCCCCTCACCGTACAATGAGCAGTTCTTC
CDR3: CASSPSPYNEQFF

J: TRBJ2-5
V: TRBV7-7
size: few
length: 15
D: TRBD2
DNA: TGTGCCAGCAGCCCTGGGACTAGCGGAGGAGAGACCCAGTACTTC
CDR3: CASSPGTSGGETQYF

J: TRBJ2-3
V: TRBV6-1
size: many
length: 14
D: TRBD2
DNA: TGTGCCAGCAGATTAGGACTAGTAACAGATACGCAGTATTTT
CDR3: CASRLGLVTDTQYF

J: TRBJ2-1
V: TRBV7-9
size: many
length: 15
D: -
DNA: TGTGCCAGCAGCCCTCGGGACGGAAAGAACAATGAGCAGTTCTTC
CDR3: CASSPRDGKNNEQFF

J: TRBJ2-2
V: TRBV29-1
size: -
length: 12
D: -
DNA: TGCAGCGTCTCAACGAACACCGGGGAGCTGTTTTTT
CDR3: CSVSTNTGELFF